This TCR beta chain was sequenced during a study of blood T cell repertoires in COVID-19. Study in general: Samples taken during acute and convalescent COVID-19 were collected in the United States, Italy and Spain.

Germline V CDR1 and CDR2: GTSNPN, SVGIG (reference sequence). The CDR3 consists of 12 residues. V was cut by 0 bases and J by 9 bases, with 9 bases left in between. Per the authors' pipeline: Amplification of reference gene primers provided the estimated nucleated cell counts. Sequencing used immunoSEQ multiplex PCR; TCRdb keeps in-frame clones, though not all of them. The V and J calls and clone size were taken over from that table, and D and trimming were inferred from the DNA. The data contain 85,000 to 100,000 clones, about nine tenths of them seen just once; the ten biggest clones take up 1.7%. The TCR sequence derives from a man aged 55 to 69 with acute or convalescent COVID-19. The sample taken for sequencing was peripheral blood. The chain has TRBV30 and TRBJ2-1, with D perhaps TRBD2 (6 bases). CDR3 sequence: CAWSVGGAEQFF. Here the CDR3 DNA reads TGTGCCTGGAGTGTTGGCGGGGCTGAGCAGTTCTTC. Variable domain in full (rest from reference TRBV30 and TRBJ2-1): SQTIHQWPATLVQPVGSPLSLECTVEGTSNPNLYWYRQAAGRGLQLLFYSVGIGQISSEVPQNLSASRPQDRQFILSSKKLLLSDSGFYLCAWSVGGAEQFFGPGTRLTVL.